Listed here are 32 T cell receptor beta chains from one sample, sequenced in a study of vaccination and CD4 T cells after COVID-19. These receptors lack a known antigen. Treatment indicated: approximately nine-day PBMC culture with coronavirus spike peptide pools or control peptides (ViraFEST assay). Prior to the COVID-19 pandemic (2011-2018), the unexposed donor's CD4+ T cells were collected. Once obtained from cultured CD4+ T cells, the DNA was sequenced using the Oncomine TCR Beta short-read assay. TCRdb analysed the PCR reads with MiXCR anew, one entry per CDR3 protein. Seen here are 4,000 to 5,500 distinct CDR3 sequences, roughly 60% observed once, and the top ten hold 36%. The sample taken for sequencing was CD4+ T cells from blood, cultured in vitro. The receptors originated from a human donor in good health.

V gene TRBV28 combines with J gene TRBJ1-3; 7 positions agree with TRBD1. The CDR3 is 16 residues long. The trim removed 8 bases at V and 2 bases at J, leaving 12 bases unmatched. Germline V gives CDR1 MDHEN, CDR2 SYDVKM. The CDR3 nucleotides read TGTGCCAGCGGGCCGGGACAGTGGAGGCCTGGAAACACCATATATTTT. Its translation is CASGPGQWRPGNTIYF.

In this sample, this clonotype is hyperexpanded. This sequence joins TRBV24-1 and TRBJ2-5, with 8 bases that match TRBD1. CDR1 and CDR2 from the germline V gene are KGHDR and SFDVKD. V was clipped by 8 bases and J by 7 bases; unmatched bases: 11. The CDR3 runs to 14 residues. CDR3 nucleotides: TGTGCCACCACCGATCGGGGACAGGCGGGGACCCAGTACTTC. It is translated as CATTDRGQAGTQYF.

This clonotype has more than one count but fewer than ten. The chain is built from TRBV7-9 and TRBJ2-2, with 11 positions matching TRBD2. Germline lookup yields CDR1 SEHNR and CDR2 FQNEAQ (reference sequence). The CDR3 is made up of 16 amino acids. V lost 5 bases to trimming and J lost 5 bases; unmatched junction nucleotides: 7. CDR3 in amino acids: CASSREGLAVTGELFF. The CDR3 coding sequence is TGTGCCAGCAGCCGAGAGGGACTAGCGGTGACCGGGGAGCTGTTTTTT. Together with reference TRBV7-9 and TRBJ2-2, the CDR3 gives the full variable domain: DTGVSQNPRHKITKRGQNVTFRCDPISEHNRLYWYRQTLGQGPEFLTYFQNEAQLEKSRLLSDRFSAERPKGSFSTLEIQRTEQGDSAMYLCASSREGLAVTGELFFGEGSRLTVL.

This clonotype was found a few times. The CDR3 reads CASSLAPDRIHTGELFF. For the CDR3, the DNA is TGTGCCAGCAGCTTAGCCCCAGACAGGATCCACACCGGGGAGCTGTTTTTT. The chain uses TRBV7-6 and TRBJ2-2, with D maybe TRBD1 (6 bases). Between the trimmed V and J ends, which lost 0 bases and 3 bases, there was a span of 14 bases. The CDR3 totals 17 residues. Germline V gene lookup returns CDR1 SGHVS and CDR2 FNYEAQ.

This CDR3 is CASSLELNQPQHF. The CDR3 nucleotides read TGTGCCAGCAGCTTAGAACTCAATCAGCCCCAGCATTTT. The chain is built from TRBV5-4 and TRBJ1-5; D gene uncertain. V was shortened by 2 bases and J by 3 bases, with 6 bases between the two germline ends. The germline CDR1 and CDR2 sequences are SGHNT and YYREEE (reference sequence). This CDR3 has 13 amino acids.

The V and J genes are TRBV7-8 and TRBJ1-1; D is possibly TRBD1 (5 bases). CDR3 length: 15 residues. Trimming stripped 2 bases from V and 5 bases from J, with 15 bases between. From germline, CDR1 is SGHVS and CDR2 FQNEAQ. The CDR3 DNA reads TGTGCCAGCAGCTTATGGGGCGCTAGGGAGACTGAAGCTTTCTTT. Protein product: CASSLWGARETEAFF.

This clonotype was detected only a few times. The chain employs TRBV6-5 and TRBJ1-2; D remains ambiguous. Trimming pared 0 bases from V and 4 bases from J, leaving 9 bases between. CDR3 length: 14 amino acids. Germline-derived CDR1 and CDR2 are MNHEY and SVGAGI. The CDR3 reads CASSYSLMAYGYTF. The CDR3 nucleotides read TGTGCCAGCAGTTACTCTCTTATGGCCTATGGCTACACCTTC.

V and J are TRBV2 and TRBJ1-2; no clear D gene. This CDR3 contains 19 residues. Germline loops: CDR1 SNHLY, CDR2 FYNNEI. V dropped 4 bases and J dropped 0 bases, with 24 bases sitting between them. CDR3 amino acids: CASSVLTLTRPAANYGYTF. CDR3 nucleotides: TGTGCCAGCAGTGTCCTAACTCTGACACGTCCCGCTGCTAACTATGGCTACACCTTC. Drawing the rest from reference TRBV2 and TRBJ1-2, the complete variable domain is EPEVTQTPSHQVTQMGQEVILRCVPISNHLYFYWYRQILGQKVEFLVSFYNNEISEKSEIFDDQFSVERPDGSNFTLKIRSTKLEDSAMYFCASSVLTLTRPAANYGYTFGSGTRLTVV.

V and J are TRBV5-1 and TRBJ1-1, with D unclear. The CDR3 runs to 14 residues. The germline CDR1 and CDR2 sequences are SGHRS and YFSETQ. V lost 1 base to trimming and J lost 5 bases, with 12 bases between them. In DNA form, the CDR3 reads TGCGCCAGCAGCTTGCGCCGGGGAGCAACTGAAGCTTTCTTT. It codes for CASSLRRGATEAFF.

This clonotype was counted a few times. V is TRBV24-1 and J is TRBJ2-3; D not resolved. V was pared by 4 bases and J by 0 bases, with 10 bases between. Germline assignment: CDR1 KGHDR and CDR2 SFDVKD. The CDR3 sequence is 15 residues long. CDR3 coding DNA: TGTGCCACCAGTGACCCAGCGAAAAGCACAGATACGCAGTATTTT. It encodes CATSDPAKSTDTQYF.

This clonotype was counted only a few times. V gene TRBV6-1 combines with J gene TRBJ1-1, with unresolved D. With 8 bases removed from V and 11 bases from J, the gap between germline ends came to 15 bases. Per the germline V gene, CDR1 is MNHNS and CDR2 is SASEGT. The length of the CDR3 is 11 residues. CDR3 DNA: TGTGCCAGCGGACTAGTTGGGGTCGCTTTCTTT. The encoded protein is CASGLVGVAFF.

V gene TRBV20-1 combines with J gene TRBJ1-4; D is possibly TRBD1 (6 bases). V was pared by 6 bases and J by 4 bases, with 12 bases between. The CDR3 contains 13 residues. Germline assignment: CDR1 DFQATT and CDR2 SNEGSKA (reference sequence). DNA of the CDR3: TGCAGTGCGACCAGACAGGTTAATGAAAAACTGTTTTTT. It is translated as CSATRQVNEKLFF.

This chain uses TRBV20-1 with TRBJ2-4; 9 bases align to TRBD2. The CDR3 is made up of 17 amino acids. The germline V gene has CDR1 DFQATT and CDR2 SNEGSKA (reference sequence). V shed 3 bases and J 3 bases; nucleotides not matched to a gene: 12. The CDR3 is CSASVASGNVGKNIQYF. The CDR3 DNA reads as TGCAGTGCTAGTGTCGCTAGCGGGAACGTAGGCAAAAACATTCAGTACTTC.

The chain uses TRBV6-2 or TRBV6-3 and TRBJ2-5; D perhaps matches TRBD2 (5 bases). The CDR3 sequence is 16 residues long. The germline V and J ends were trimmed by 0 bases and 5 bases, with 16 bases remaining between them. Germline CDR1 reads MNHEY; CDR2 reads SVGEGT. CDR3 residues: CASSYSPGKGVETQYF. CDR3 in DNA: TGTGCCAGCAGTTACTCTCCGGGAAAGGGCGTGGAGACCCAGTACTTC.

V usage is TRBV12-3 or TRBV12-4 and J usage is TRBJ2-7, with D perhaps TRBD1 (6 bases). The CDR3 sequence is 14 residues long. Between the trimmed V and J ends, which lost 5 bases and 4 bases, there was a span of 15 bases. CDR3 in DNA: TGTGCCAGCAGTGGTTCGGGACACGGATACGAGCAGTACTTC. It specifies CASSGSGHGYEQYF.

The chain combines TRBV11-2 with TRBJ2-7, with D perhaps matching TRBD1 or TRBD2 (6 bases each). Germline V gene data show CDR1 as SGHAT and CDR2 as FQNNGV. Deletions cut 5 bases from V and 0 bases from J, with 26 bases between. CDR3 length equals 19 residues. This CDR3 is CASSPRDKGFGGSSYEQYF. The CDR3 bases are TGTGCCAGCAGCCCTCGGGACAAAGGGTTTGGGGGGAGCTCCTACGAGCAGTACTTC.

The chain couples TRBV7-2 to TRBJ1-3, with a weak D call TRBD1 (5 bases). Between the trimmed V and J ends, which lost 0 bases and 4 bases, there was a span of 16 bases. Germline assignment: CDR1 SGHTA and CDR2 FQGNSA. The CDR3 totals 17 residues. CDR3 loop: CASSLAPGIIGGNTIYF. CDR3 nucleotide sequence: TGTGCCAGCAGCTTAGCGCCAGGGATTATTGGCGGAAACACCATATATTTT.

The genes are TRBV6-1 and TRBJ1-6; TRBD1 agrees at 7 bases. The V and J ends lost 7 bases and 8 bases, in that order; junction bases with no gene match: 5. This CDR3 contains 13 residues. The germline gives CDR1 MNHNS, CDR2 SASEGT. This CDR3 reads CASTDRADSPLHF. In DNA, the CDR3 is TGTGCCAGCACCGACAGGGCGGATTCACCCCTCCACTTT.

The chain uses TRBV5-4 and TRBJ2-3; 11 nucleotides agree with TRBD2. CDR3 length: 16 amino acids. V lost 4 bases to trimming and J lost 3 bases; unmatched junction nucleotides: 7. Germline CDR1 is SGHNT and CDR2 is YYREEE (reference sequence). CDR3 amino acids: CASSNSGGAATDTQYF. The CDR3 DNA reads TGTGCCAGCAGCAATAGCGGGGGGGCTGCTACAGATACGCAGTATTTT. The variable domain in full, with the rest retrieved from reference TRBV5-4 and TRBJ2-3, is ETGVTQSPTHLIKTRGQQVTLRCSSQSGHNTVSWYQQALGQGPQFIFQYYREEENGRGNFPPRFSGLQFPNYSSELNVNALELDDSALYLCASSNSGGAATDTQYFGPGTRLTVL.

The V and J genes are TRBV6-6 and TRBJ2-1; D remains unclear. From germline, CDR1 is MNHNY and CDR2 SVGAGI (reference sequence). The ends were cut back, 5 bases at V and 9 bases at J, with 11 bases in the middle. The CDR3 sequence is 12 residues long. CDR3 region: CASSLMRGEQFF. The CDR3 coding sequence is TGTGCCAGCAGTCTTATGAGAGGTGAGCAGTTCTTC.

This clonotype was detected only a few times. V gene TRBV20-1 combines with J gene TRBJ2-1; 12 bases line up with TRBD2. With 5 bases clipped from V and 3 bases from J, the junction kept 2 bases outside the gene matches. The CDR3 is 14 residues long. Per the germline V gene, CDR1 is DFQATT and CDR2 is SNEGSKA (reference sequence). CDR3 coding DNA: TGCAGTGCTCAGACTAGCGGGGGCTACAATGAGCAGTTCTTC. Translation gives CSAQTSGGYNEQFF.

In this sample, this clonotype turned up a few times. The genes are TRBV27 and TRBJ1-1; a possible D gene is TRBD1 (6 bases). The germline V and J ends were trimmed by 5 bases and 1 base, with 11 bases remaining between them. The CDR3 is 14 amino acids. From germline, CDR1 is MNHEY and CDR2 SMNVEV (reference sequence). CDR3 amino acids: CASSRQAANTEAFF. In nucleotides, the CDR3 is TGTGCCAGCAGTCGACAGGCGGCGAACACTGAAGCTTTCTTT.

V usage is TRBV6-2 or TRBV6-3 and J usage is TRBJ1-6; D is perhaps TRBD1 (5 bases). V lost 5 bases and J 3 bases, leaving 17 bases between the germline ends. The CDR3 consists of 17 residues. Germline lookup yields CDR1 MNHEY and CDR2 SVGEGT. CDR3 in amino acids: CASSRSPGPSYNSPLHF. The DNA for the CDR3 is TGTGCCAGCAGTCGATCTCCGGGACCGAGCTATAATTCACCCCTCCACTTT.

The genes are TRBV6-5 and TRBJ2-1; D possibly corresponds to TRBD2 (6 bases). V lost 2 bases to trimming and J lost 3 bases, with 17 bases between them. The CDR3 runs 17 residues. Germline loops: CDR1 MNHEY, CDR2 SVGAGI. The CDR3 DNA sequence: TGTGCCAGCAGTTACCCCCCGTCAGGGACTCTCTACAATGAGCAGTTCTTC. It specifies CASSYPPSGTLYNEQFF.

The chain carries TRBV2 and TRBJ1-1; D remains ambiguous. Looked up from germline, CDR1 is SNHLY and CDR2 is FYNNEI. The CDR3 length is 14 residues. With 4 bases removed from V and 1 base from J, the gap between germline ends came to 10 bases. CDR3 sequence reads: CASSARTGNTEAFF. CDR3 coding DNA: TGTGCCAGCAGTGCTAGGACGGGGAACACTGAAGCTTTCTTT. Looking up the rest from reference TRBV2 and TRBJ1-1 gives the full variable domain: EPEVTQTPSHQVTQMGQEVILRCVPISNHLYFYWYRQILGQKVEFLVSFYNNEISEKSEIFDDQFSVERPDGSNFTLKIRSTKLEDSAMYFCASSARTGNTEAFFGQGTRLTVV.

This sequence joins TRBV20-1 and TRBJ2-7, with 15 bases that match TRBD2. V lost 0 bases, J lost 2 bases, and 5 bases stayed unmatched. The CDR3 sequence is 17 residues long. CDR1 and CDR2 (germline): DFQATT, SNEGSKA (reference sequence). The CDR3 DNA reads TGCAGTGCTAGAGATCTGCGGACTAGCGGGAGGGCCTACGAGCAGTACTTC. It specifies CSARDLRTSGRAYEQYF.

The CDR3 here is CASSPTWGRIMNTEAFF. The CDR3 nucleotides read TGTGCCAGCAGCCCAACATGGGGACGGATCATGAACACTGAAGCTTTCTTT. This chain joins TRBV7-2 and TRBJ1-1, with a tentative D call TRBD1 (5 bases). The V gene's germline CDR1 is SGHTA and CDR2 FQGNSA. The CDR3 extends over 17 amino acids. V shed 5 bases and J shed 0 bases, with 19 bases lying between them.

There are a few counts of this clonotype. The genes are TRBV6-1 and TRBJ1-2; no clear D. CDR1 and CDR2 from the germline V gene are MNHNS and SASEGT. This CDR3 spans 15 amino acids. Between the trimmed V and J ends, which lost 1 base and 0 bases, there was a span of 9 bases. The CDR3 coding sequence is TGTGCCAGCAGTGAAGTACTGAGGGCTAACTATGGCTACACCTTC. Its translation: CASSEVLRANYGYTF.

The rearrangement links TRBV28 to TRBJ2-7, with D tentatively TRBD1 or TRBD2 (6 bases each). CDR1 and CDR2 from the germline V gene are MDHEN and SYDVKM. Trimming took 3 bases from V and 4 from J, leaving 22 bases between them. The length of the CDR3 is 17 residues. The CDR3 DNA sequence: TGTGCCAGCAGTTTTGTACTAGGGGGGCGAAGTATGTACGAGCAGTACTTC. Residues: CASSFVLGGRSMYEQYF.

The rearrangement links TRBV29-1 to TRBJ1-5; D unresolved. V lost 4 bases and J lost 0, with 10 bases in between. Per germline, CDR1 SQVTM and CDR2 ANQGSEA. The CDR3 consists of 14 residues. The CDR3 loop is CSVAGTDSNQPQHF. The CDR3 nucleotides are TGCAGCGTTGCAGGTACAGATAGCAATCAGCCCCAGCATTTT. The full variable domain, completed using reference TRBV29-1 and TRBJ1-5, is SAVISQKPSRDICQRGTSLTIQCQVDSQVTMMFWYRQQPGQSLTLIATANQGSEATYESGFVIDKFPISRPNLTFSTLTVSNMSPEDSSIYLCSVAGTDSNQPQHFGDGTRLSIL.

The chain is built from TRBV30 and TRBJ2-5; 7 bases align to TRBD1. This CDR3 spans 11 amino acids. Germline lookup yields CDR1 GTSNPN and CDR2 SVGIG (reference sequence). The ends lost 7 bases at V and 7 bases at J; junction bases unmatched: 6. The CDR3: CASRQGATQYF. The CDR3 coding sequence is TGTGCCTCAAGACAGGGTGCGACCCAGTACTTC.

V and J are TRBV19 and TRBJ1-6; 9 bases match TRBD1. V was pared by 10 bases and J by 10 bases, with 8 bases of the junction left unmatched. CDR1 and CDR2 from the germline V gene are LNHDA and SQIVND (reference sequence). This CDR3 is built from 13 residues. CDR3 loop: CATTGQGLSPLHF. CDR3 bases: TGTGCCACAACGGGACAGGGTTTGTCACCCCTCCACTTT.